This paragraph reports one T cell receptor (beta chain). CDR3 length: 14 residues. V shed 4 bases and J shed 10 bases, with 14 bases lying between them. This sample is part of a study of T-cell reconstitution after alpha-beta-depleted transplantation in children. For TCRbeta, the library was prepared with unique molecular identifiers. TCRdb reprocessed the PCR reads via MiXCR and lists one record per CDR3 protein. The sample includes about 980,000 distinct CDR3 sequences, 25% to 35% of them seen just once. The sequenced sample was PBMCs, mostly from graft donor cells, obtained 360 days after TCRalphabeta/CD19-depleted stem cell transplant. The chain recombines TRBV12-3 or TRBV12-4 with TRBJ1-6; tentative D call: TRBD1 (5 bases). The receptor was derived from a boy under three years old who had a stem cell transplant for SCID, so the T cells may come from the graft donor. CDR3 DNA sequence: TGTGCCAGCAGTTGGACCTGGGGGGACTCACCCCTCCACTTT. Translated: CASSWTWGDSPLHF.